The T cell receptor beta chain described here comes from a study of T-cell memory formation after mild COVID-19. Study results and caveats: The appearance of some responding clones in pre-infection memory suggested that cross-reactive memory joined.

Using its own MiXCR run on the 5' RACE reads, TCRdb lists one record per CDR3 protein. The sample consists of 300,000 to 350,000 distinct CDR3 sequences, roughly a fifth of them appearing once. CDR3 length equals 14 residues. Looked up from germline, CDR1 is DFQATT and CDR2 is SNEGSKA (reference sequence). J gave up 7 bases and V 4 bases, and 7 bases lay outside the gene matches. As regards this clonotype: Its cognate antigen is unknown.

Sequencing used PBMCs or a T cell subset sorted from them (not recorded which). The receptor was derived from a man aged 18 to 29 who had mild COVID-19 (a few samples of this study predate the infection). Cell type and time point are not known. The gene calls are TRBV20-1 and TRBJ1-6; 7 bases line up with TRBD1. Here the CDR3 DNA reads TGCAGTGCTACAACCGGGACAGAGAATTCACCCCTCCACTTT. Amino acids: CSATTGTENSPLHF.